The clone carrying this T cell receptor (beta chain) was seen at least ten times. Its target is not known. By quantitative 5'-RACE with molecular barcodes, the TCR beta libraries were made. TCRdb redid the calling of the 5' RACE reads with MiXCR, one entry per CDR3 protein. The table records some 220,000 distinct CDR3 sequences, more than 5.5% of them present only once. The data derive from a study of CD8 T cells in ankylosing spondylitis. Findings of the study overall: Significant enrichment of disease-linked clones was reported in matched ankylosing spondylitis synovial fluid. A motif in TCR beta, a set of seven to nine highly homologous variants, appeared characteristic of ankylosing spondylitis blood. Disease-linked clones bore a CD8+ phenotype, appearing relatively rarely in peripheral blood.

Germline CDR1 reads MNHEY; CDR2 reads SVGEGT. The CDR3 is 16 residues long. The J segment lost 3 bases and the V segment lost 0 bases, leaving 3 bases of the junction unmatched. The sequence was obtained from a male donor with ankylosing spondylitis. The sequenced sample consisted of blood, either unsorted or a sorted T cell fraction (not recorded which). This chain uses TRBV6-2 or TRBV6-3 with TRBJ2-1, with 9 bases fitting TRBD1. CDR3 in amino acids: CASSYSTDRGYNEQFF. CDR3 DNA sequence: TGTGCCAGCAGTTACTCAACGGACAGGGGCTACAATGAGCAGTTCTTC.